This T cell receptor beta chain emerged from a study of cytomegalovirus exposure and HLA in healthy donors. Findings and limits, study-wide: Later analysis associated a missense DCLRE1C variant with TCR beta V- and J-gene trimming. Among TCR sequences, most were rare, though some public TCRs appeared in many donors. Within a later analysis, the majority of CMV-associated TCR beta chains appeared HLA-restricted.

A single count supports this clone. As yet, its antigen is unknown. Germline lookup yields CDR1 MNHEY and CDR2 SMNVEV (reference sequence). The length of the CDR3 is 17 residues. The V segment lost 5 bases and the J segment 5 bases; nucleotides outside the gene matches: 15. PCR primers comprised 60 Vbeta and 13 Jbeta primers. The assay was immunoSEQ multiplex PCR, and TCRdb's table has in-frame clones only and misses some. The sample consists of about 140,000 clones, about 75% of them appearing once. This receptor was obtained from a man aged 18 to 30 in good health and CMV-seronegative. The sample consisted of PBMCs. The chain joins TRBV27 to TRBJ1-1; 9 nucleotides line up with TRBD1. The CDR3 bases are TGTGCCAGCAGTCTTGGACAGGGGCGCGTTGTAGGGACTGAAGCTTTCTTT. This encodes CASSLGQGRVVGTEAFF.